Following are 5 T cell receptor beta chains from one sample sequenced in a study of OX40 agonist ivuxolimab in advanced cancers. This table comes from immunoSEQ multiplex PCR, and its TCRdb copy is limited to in-frame clones, with some not included. The table includes 60,000 to 65,000 clones, approximately 83% detected once. Sequenced here: CD4+ or CD8+ T cells sorted from blood, sampled in a trial of the OX40 agonist ivuxolimab. The receptors shown here come from an adult with an advanced solid tumor such as melanoma, head and neck, liver or kidney cancer.

The chain links TRBV18 to TRBJ2-3; D unclear. The V end was cut by 3 bases, the J end by 4 bases, with 14 bases between. This CDR3 contains 15 residues. Germline V gives CDR1 KGHSH, CDR2 LQKENI. The CDR3 DNA is TGTGCCAGCTCACCCTTGGGGATTCTTTCAGATACGCAGTATTTT. Amino acids: CASSPLGILSDTQYF. Based on the CDR3 plus reference TRBV18 and TRBJ2-3, the full variable domain is NAGVMQNPRHLVRRRGQEARLRCSPMKGHSHVYWYRQLPEEGLKFMVYLQKENIIDESGMPKERFSAEFPKEGPSILRIQQVVRGDSAAYFCASSPLGILSDTQYFGPGTRLTVL.

J is TRBJ1-6 and V is TRBV6-4; weak D call: TRBD1 (5 bases). Trimming pared 5 bases from V and 5 bases from J, leaving 19 bases between. The CDR3 runs to 17 residues. In germline, CDR1 is MRHNA, CDR2 SNTAGT. The CDR3 spells CASSLTMGGPNNSPLHF. CDR3 bases: TGTGCCAGCAGTTTGACCATGGGGGGACCAAATAATTCACCCCTCCACTTT.

This chain links TRBV2 with TRBJ2-1; perhaps TRBD1 as D (6 bases). Trimming took off 7 bases at V and 2 bases at J, with 12 bases between the two ends. The CDR3 has 14 amino acids. Germline values: CDR1 SNHLY, CDR2 FYNNEI. CDR3 in amino acids: CASIPGATYNEQFF. The DNA for the CDR3 is TGTGCCAGCATTCCAGGGGCAACCTACAATGAGCAGTTCTTC.

This clone was recorded only once. This rearrangement joins TRBV18 to TRBJ1-2; 7 bases agree with TRBD1. The CDR3 contains 14 residues. Looked up from germline, CDR1 is KGHSH and CDR2 is LQKENI. Trimming took 6 bases from V and 7 from J; bases not matched to a gene: 11. CDR3 amino acids: CASSRSDREGGYTF. The CDR3 DNA reads TGTGCCAGCTCGAGAAGCGACAGGGAGGGTGGCTACACCTTC.

This clone occurred a few times. The chain recombines TRBV28 with TRBJ1-6; 9 nucleotides match TRBD1. Germline-derived CDR1 and CDR2 are MDHEN and SYDVKM. The CDR3 runs to 16 residues. Trimming removed 4 bases from V and 4 bases from J; junction bases left unmatched: 5. CDR3 bases: TGTGCCAGCAGTTCCAACAGGGGGCGGTATAATTCACCCCTCCACTTT. Its protein product is CASSSNRGRYNSPLHF.